This TCR beta chain was found in a study of response to subunit inactivated influenza vaccine. Each CDR3 protein gets one entry after TCRdb re-called the RT-PCR reads with MiXCR. The sample yields around 790,000 distinct CDR3 sequences, about 20% seen once. This clonotype was seen more than once but under ten times. Its antigen is still unknown. General study results and limits: Authors suggested each seasonal flu vaccination may recruit only limited numbers of new T cells.

Germline V gene data show CDR1 as SGDLS and CDR2 as YYNGEE. This CDR3 has 15 residues. Trimming stripped 2 bases from V and 0 bases from J, with 9 bases between. The specimen was PBMCs from blood, collected 5 days after vaccination. This chain links TRBV9 with TRBJ2-1, with D maybe TRBD2 (5 bases). The clonotype comes from a man between 45 and 60 years old who received an inactivated influenza vaccine. CDR3 amino acids: CASSVTAASYNEQFF. The CDR3 DNA sequence: TGTGCCAGCAGCGTTACAGCGGCCTCCTACAATGAGCAGTTCTTC.